The clone carrying this T cell receptor beta chain showed up many times. Antigen unknown. This sample is part of a study of CD8 T cells in ankylosing spondylitis. Study-level findings and limits: It appeared that ankylosing spondylitis blood was characterized by a TCR beta motif of fewer than 10 highly homologous variants.

CDR1 and CDR2 (germline): MNHEY, SVGEGT. This CDR3 comprises 12 residues. Trimming stripped 6 bases from V and 6 bases from J, with 8 bases between. Making use of molecular barcodes, quantitative 5'-RACE generated TCR beta libraries. TCRdb analysed the 5' RACE reads with MiXCR anew, one entry per CDR3 protein. Of more than 400,000 distinct CDR3 sequences listed, about 5.7% are singletons. The source material was blood, either unsorted or a sorted T cell fraction (not recorded which). The chain couples TRBV6-2 or TRBV6-3 to TRBJ2-2; TRBD2 is a possible D gene (6 bases). The receptor comes from a male donor with ankylosing spondylitis. This chain's CDR3 is CASREGPGELFF. Here the CDR3 DNA reads TGTGCCAGCAGGGAGGGTCCCGGGGAGCTGTTTTTT.